One sample yielded the 27 T cell receptor beta chains listed below, sequenced in a study of cytomegalovirus exposure and HLA in healthy donors. Researchers ran the PCR with 60 Vbeta and 13 Jbeta primers. TCRdb keeps only in-frame clones here, not all; method: immunoSEQ multiplex PCR. The sample lists around 87,000 clones; around 75% were seen once. The sequenced sample was PBMCs. These TCRs come from a middle-aged man in good health and CMV-seronegative.

To note about this clone: Without the conserved terminal phenylalanine or tryptophan, this CDR3 likely stems from a read error. The chain combines TRBV4-2 with TRBJ1-3; 7 positions agree with TRBD1. The length of the CDR3 is 17 residues. Germline CDR1 and CDR2: LGHNA and YNFKEQ. J lost 0 bases, V lost 3 bases, and 8 bases had no gene match. DNA for the CDR3: TGTGCCAGCAGCCAGACAGGGCCCCTCAGCTCTGGAAACACCATATATCTT. Its protein product is CASSQTGPLSSGNTIYL.

The chain carries TRBV28 and TRBJ2-7; 8 bases map to TRBD1. Germline V gives CDR1 MDHEN, CDR2 SYDVKM. The CDR3 sequence is 17 residues long. V was pared by 7 bases and J by 2 bases, with 16 bases of the junction left unmatched. In DNA, the CDR3 is TGTGCCAGCACCCTCGGCCCCGGACAGGGTCAACCCTACGAGCAGTACTTC. Translation gives CASTLGPGQGQPYEQYF.

The gene calls are TRBV4-1 and TRBJ2-5; 15 nucleotides align to TRBD2. The closer fit of TRBJ2-7 to the DNA end suggests the J call may be wrong. Germline lookup yields CDR1 MGHRA and CDR2 YSYEKL. The CDR3 runs 18 residues. CDR3 bases: TGCGCCAGCAGCCCCGACCAGTGGGGACTAGCGGGGGGCTACGAGCAGTACTTC. Translation: CASSPDQWGLAGGYEQYF.

This chain uses TRBV7-6 with TRBJ2-7; D is possibly TRBD1 (6 bases). This CDR3 comprises 13 residues. The V end was cut by 3 bases, the J end by 3 bases, with 9 bases between. CDR1 and CDR2 from the germline V gene are SGHVS and FNYEAQ. CDR3 DNA: TGTGCCAGCAGCTTGGCAGGGGACTACGAGCAGTACTTC. It specifies CASSLAGDYEQYF.

The chain combines TRBV7-7 with TRBJ2-5; 8 positions agree with TRBD1. The trim removed 0 bases at V and 5 bases at J, leaving 5 bases unmatched. This CDR3 contains 15 residues. Germline V gene sequence: CDR1 SSHAT, CDR2 FNYEAQ (reference sequence). The chain's CDR3 is CASSLAGQVGETQYF. The CDR3 nucleotides are TGTGCCAGCAGCTTAGCGGGACAGGTCGGGGAGACCCAGTACTTC.

J is TRBJ2-3 and V is TRBV5-1, with D possibly TRBD1 on 5 matching bases. This CDR3 comprises 16 residues. The germline CDR1 and CDR2 sequences are SGHRS and YFSETQ. The V gene lost 0 bases and the J gene lost 0 bases, with 11 bases spanning the gap. The CDR3: CASSLAPGPSTDTQYF. The CDR3, as DNA: TGCGCCAGCAGCTTGGCCCCAGGGCCAAGCACAGATACGCAGTATTTT.

This clone appeared a few times. The J gene is TRBJ1-4, the V gene TRBV5-5, with D perhaps TRBD1 (6 bases). The germline CDR1 and CDR2 sequences are SGHKS and YYEKEE (reference sequence). The CDR3 loop spans 15 amino acids. The V end was cut by 2 bases, the J end by 5 bases, with 13 bases between. The CDR3 sequence: CASSLEGQRNEKLFF. CDR3 DNA sequence: TGTGCCAGCAGCTTAGAGGGACAACGAAATGAAAAACTGTTTTTT.

The genes are TRBV7-8 and TRBJ2-7; weak D call: TRBD2 (7 bases). Germline-derived CDR1 and CDR2 are SGHVS and FQNEAQ. V was clipped by 2 bases and J by 0 bases, with 11 bases between them. This CDR3 is 15 amino acids long. CDR3: CASSLWRGRSYEQYF. As DNA, the CDR3 is TGTGCCAGCAGCTTATGGCGGGGGCGCTCCTACGAGCAGTACTTC.

The rearrangement uses TRBV6-5 and TRBJ1-2; 11 bases fit TRBD1. J was trimmed by 4 bases and V by 6 bases; bases with no gene match: 4. CDR1 is MNHEY and CDR2 is SVGAGI in the germline V gene. The CDR3 has 14 amino acids. The CDR3 DNA reads as TGTGCCAGCAGGGGCGGACAGGGGGCCTATGGCTACACCTTC. Amino acid sequence: CASRGGQGAYGYTF.

V usage is TRBV7-3 and J usage is TRBJ2-7; 8 nucleotides align to TRBD2. Per the germline V gene, CDR1 is SGHTA and CDR2 is FQGTGA. Losses at the gene ends were 5 bases for V and 3 bases for J; bases not matched to a gene: 9. The CDR3 is 15 amino acids. The CDR3 loop is CASSPDSGAFYEQYF. The CDR3 bases are TGTGCCAGCAGCCCTGATAGCGGGGCCTTCTACGAGCAGTACTTC.

The chain has TRBV27 and TRBJ2-7; 11 bases agree with TRBD1. V was clipped by 5 bases and J by 7 bases; unmatched bases: 13. CDR3 length: 16 amino acids. Germline loops: CDR1 MNHEY, CDR2 SMNVEV (reference sequence). The CDR3 reads CASSPRTGGAIREQYF. The CDR3 DNA reads as TGTGCCAGCAGTCCACGGACAGGGGGCGCCATCAGGGAGCAGTACTTC.

The chain links TRBV5-4 to TRBJ2-7; D might be TRBD1 (6 bases). CDR3 length equals 15 residues. V was cut by 0 bases and J by 2 bases, with 12 bases left in between. Germline loops: CDR1 SGHNT, CDR2 YYREEE (reference sequence). CDR3 protein: CASSLASGETYEQYF. The CDR3 DNA reads as TGTGCCAGCAGCTTGGCCTCAGGGGAAACCTACGAGCAGTACTTC.

This chain connects TRBV4-2 to TRBJ2-7, with 7 bases matching TRBD2. Trimming took 4 bases from V and 5 from J; bases not matched to a gene: 8. Germline assignment: CDR1 LGHNA and CDR2 YNFKEQ. The CDR3 runs 14 residues. Written as DNA, the CDR3 is TGTGCCAGCAGCCTTGGACCGGGGAGGGACGAGCAGTACTTC. As protein: CASSLGPGRDEQYF.

The V and J genes are TRBV6-4 and TRBJ1-6, with 9 bases matching TRBD1. This CDR3 contains 14 residues. The germline V gene has CDR1 MRHNA and CDR2 SNTAGT. The V gene end was trimmed by 6 bases and the J gene end by 6 bases; junction bases not matched to a gene: 3. CDR3 in DNA: TGTGCCAGCAGCCGGACAGGGGCTAATTCACCCCTCCACTTT. Protein: CASSRTGANSPLHF.

The CDR3: CASSQEVGTGTLEQYF. The CDR3 DNA reads as TGCGCCAGCAGCCAAGAAGTAGGGACAGGGACCCTCGAGCAGTACTTC. The chain recombines TRBV4-3 with TRBJ2-7, with TRBD1 matching over 9 bases. CDR1 is LGHNA and CDR2 is YSLEER in the germline V gene. The CDR3 covers 16 residues. V lost 0 bases and J lost 6; bases outside the gene matches: 9.

This clone was observed a single time. The chain couples TRBV28 to TRBJ1-2; 8 bases match TRBD1. V trimming: 5 bases; J trimming: 3 bases; junction bases outside the gene matches: 11. The CDR3 contains 16 residues. Germline V CDR1 and CDR2: MDHEN, SYDVKM. CDR3 nucleotides: TGTGCCAGCAGTCCCGCCCCCGGACAGGGACACTATGGCTACACCTTC. Protein product: CASSPAPGQGHYGYTF.

The chain combines TRBV4-3 with TRBJ2-5; perhaps TRBD2 as D (5 bases). Trimming removed 1 base at V and 2 bases at J, with 20 bases between. CDR1 is LGHNA and CDR2 is YSLEER in the germline V gene. The CDR3 runs 18 residues. CDR3: CASSQVFNRPGVQETQYF. The DNA of the CDR3 is TGCGCCAGCAGCCAAGTGTTTAATCGGCCCGGGGTACAAGAGACCCAGTACTTC.

The V and J genes are TRBV14 and TRBJ1-2; no reliable D call. This CDR3 has 13 amino acids. The V end was cut by 4 bases, the J end by 2 bases, with 8 bases between. Germline CDR1 is SGHDN and CDR2 is FVKESK. The CDR3 DNA reads TGTGCCAGCAGCCCCGCCGGGAACTATGGCTACACCTTC. Translation: CASSPAGNYGYTF.

The CDR3 loop is CASSLVIGGTGFGEQYF. CDR3 bases: TGTGCCAGCAGCTTAGTTATAGGCGGGACAGGGTTCGGCGAGCAGTACTTC. This chain joins TRBV7-6 and TRBJ2-7; 9 nucleotides match TRBD1. Germline CDR1 and CDR2: SGHVS and FNYEAQ. CDR3 size: 17 residues. V trimming: 1 base; J trimming: 6 bases; junction bases outside the gene matches: 13.

J is TRBJ1-4 and V is TRBV5-1, with unresolved D. V was trimmed by 5 bases and J by 4 bases, leaving 12 bases between them. Germline lookup yields CDR1 SGHRS and CDR2 YFSETQ. This CDR3 contains 14 residues. For the CDR3, the DNA is TGCGCCAGCAGTCTAGGAGATTATAATGAAAAACTGTTTTTT. Its translation: CASSLGDYNEKLFF.

This clone was counted only a few times. The genes are TRBV10-2 and TRBJ1-2, with a weak D call TRBD1 (5 bases). This CDR3 has 14 amino acids. Germline V lookup: CDR1 WSHSY, CDR2 SAAADI. Trimming pared 1 base from V and 2 bases from J, leaving 8 bases between. The CDR3 here is CASSEWGENYGYTF. Here the CDR3 DNA reads TGCGCCAGCAGTGAGTGGGGGGAAAACTATGGCTACACCTTC.

The chain is built from TRBV2 and TRBJ2-5; TRBD1 aligns across 10 bases. The J call may be mistaken, given a closer DNA end match to TRBJ2-7. The germline V gene has CDR1 SNHLY and CDR2 FYNNEI. The CDR3 runs to 15 residues. CDR3 region: CASSDEGTGDNEQYF. CDR3 nucleotide sequence: TGTGCCAGCAGTGATGAGGGGACAGGGGACAACGAGCAGTACTTC.

The rearrangement links TRBV19 to TRBJ1-2, with D possibly matching TRBD1 (6 bases). Looked up from germline, CDR1 is LNHDA and CDR2 is SQIVND (reference sequence). The V gene lost 8 bases and the J gene lost 1 base, with 17 bases spanning the gap. This CDR3 has 15 residues. The CDR3 protein is CASRGGVSVNYGYTF. The CDR3 region has the DNA TGTGCCAGTCGAGGGGGAGTTAGTGTTAACTATGGCTACACCTTC.

This chain connects TRBV2 to TRBJ1-1; D unclear. There are 16 residues in the CDR3. The germline V gene has CDR1 SNHLY and CDR2 FYNNEI. V shed 7 bases and J shed 0 bases, with 18 bases lying between them. For the CDR3, the DNA is TGTGCCAGCAAAAGGAACAGCATTATTTTGAACACTGAAGCTTTCTTT. Protein sequence: CASKRNSIILNTEAFF. Full variable domain (missing parts from reference TRBV2 and TRBJ1-1): EPEVTQTPSHQVTQMGQEVILRCVPISNHLYFYWYRQILGQKVEFLVSFYNNEISEKSEIFDDQFSVERPDGSNFTLKIRSTKLEDSAMYFCASKRNSIILNTEAFFGQGTRLTVV.

CDR3 loop: CASSGSATGVYEQFF. The CDR3 DNA reads TGTGCCAGCAGCGGGTCCGCGACCGGGGTATACGAGCAGTTCTTC. The V call is TRBV11-2, the J call TRBJ2-1; a possible D gene is TRBD2 (5 bases). This CDR3 is built from 15 residues. Trimming pared 5 bases from V and 10 bases from J, leaving 21 bases between. Germline loops: CDR1 SGHAT, CDR2 FQNNGV.

This sequence joins TRBV4-1 and TRBJ2-5; 8 bases map to TRBD1. The CDR3 extends over 14 amino acids. J gave up 2 bases and V 3 bases, and 2 bases lay outside the gene matches. Germline CDR1 reads MGHRA; CDR2 reads YSYEKL. For the CDR3, the DNA is TGCGCCAGCAGCCAGGACAGGGATCAAGAGACCCAGTACTTC. This sequence encodes CASSQDRDQETQYF.

V is TRBV28 and J is TRBJ1-4; D is perhaps TRBD1 (6 bases). In germline, CDR1 is MDHEN, CDR2 SYDVKM. V gave up 5 bases and J gave up 8 bases, with 12 bases separating them. The CDR3 consists of 13 residues. CDR3 in amino acids: CASSQRTAEKLFF. The DNA for the CDR3 is TGTGCCAGCAGTCAGCGGACAGCGGAAAAACTGTTTTTT.